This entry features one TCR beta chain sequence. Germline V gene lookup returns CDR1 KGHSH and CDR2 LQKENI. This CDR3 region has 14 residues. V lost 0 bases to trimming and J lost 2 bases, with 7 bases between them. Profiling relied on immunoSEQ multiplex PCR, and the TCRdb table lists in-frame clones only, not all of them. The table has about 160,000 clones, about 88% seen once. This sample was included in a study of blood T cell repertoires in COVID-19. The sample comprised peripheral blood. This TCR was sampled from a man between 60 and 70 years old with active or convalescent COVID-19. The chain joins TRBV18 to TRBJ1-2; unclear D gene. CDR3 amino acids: CASSPPARNYGYTF. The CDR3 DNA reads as TGTGCCAGCTCACCACCGGCCAGAAACTATGGCTACACCTTC.